The present entry profiles one TCR beta chain with its context. Only in-frame clones appear in the TCRdb table, and some are missing; sequencing was by immunoSEQ multiplex PCR. The data contain roughly 200,000 clones, 80% to 90% of them singletons. Per the germline V gene, CDR1 is KGHSH and CDR2 is LQKENI. Trimming pared 6 bases from V and 5 bases from J, leaving 16 bases between. This CDR3 contains 14 residues. These data come from a study of blood T cell repertoires in COVID-19. The material sequenced was PBMCs or T cells enriched from blood (not recorded which). The chain combines TRBV18 with TRBJ1-1, with no clear D. This clonotype originated in a woman in her forties with acute COVID-19. The CDR3 region is CASSDQRGATEAFF. The CDR3 DNA sequence: TGTGCCAGCTCCGACCAACGAGGTGCGACTGAAGCTTTCTTT.